What follows describes a single TCR beta chain. Sequencing was performed with immunoSEQ multiplex PCR; in TCRdb, only in-frame clones are kept and a portion is missing. The sample lists roughly 74,000 clones, about 85% occurring once. Between the trimmed V and J ends, which lost 0 bases and 3 bases, there was a span of 14 bases. This CDR3 contains 16 residues. The V gene's germline CDR1 is LNHNV and CDR2 YYDKDF (reference sequence). This sample is part of a study of T cell changes during pregnancy in multiple sclerosis. The source of this sequence is a female donor with multiple sclerosis, enrolled in a pregnancy study. The rearrangement uses TRBV15 and TRBJ1-2; no clear D. The sample here was peripheral blood, taken before pregnancy. CDR3 sequence reads: CATSRDRSEVHYGYTF. CDR3 DNA: TGTGCCACCAGCAGAGATCGTTCGGAGGTTCACTATGGCTACACCTTC. Based on the CDR3 plus reference TRBV15 and TRBJ1-2, the full variable domain is DAMVIQNPRYQVTQFGKPVTLSCSQTLNHNVMYWYQQKSSQAPKLLFHYYDKDFNNEADTPDNFQSRRPNTSFCFLDIRSPGLGDTAMYLCATSRDRSEVHYGYTFGSGTRLTVV.